A selection of T cell receptor beta chains follows, all from one sample in a study of primary melanoma T cells and metastatic recurrence. Libraries were prepared by immunoSEQ multiplex PCR; TCRdb keeps only in-frame clonotypes and omits some of them. The sample carries 250 to 350 clones, 87% recorded once. Sequencing was done on a sample of melanoma tumor tissue. All receptors derive from a human donor with melanoma. CDR3s include the opening cysteine and the closing phenylalanine or tryptophan. The order of the fields is CDR3 protein, J gene, clone size, CDR3 length, V gene, D gene. The D gene is left open where the match is weak. The listing skips clone size in some rows; elsewhere it reads once, few, many or a size class.

CASSFSQRGLETQYF,TRBJ2-5,once,15,TRBV11-3,TRBD1
CASKGTGGMVYEQYF,TRBJ2-7,-,15,TRBV6-8,-
CASSYYGRGDMNTEAFF,TRBJ1-1,once,17,TRBV6-8,-
CASSQVQGIGGTEAFF,TRBJ1-1,once,16,TRBV28,-
CASRRLALDNEQFF,TRBJ2-1,-,14,TRBV6-8,TRBD2
CVSSKRTDSNQPQHF,TRBJ1-5,-,15,TRBV1,-
CASSLKGSDSSYEQYF,TRBJ2-7,-,16,TRBV11-3,-
CASLDRGTEAFF,TRBJ1-1,-,12,TRBV6-8,TRBD1
CASSARDSQETQYF,TRBJ2-5,-,14,TRBV25-1,TRBD1
CASSSGRASANYGYTF,TRBJ1-2,-,16,TRBV11-3,-
CASSLGRTNTGELFF,TRBJ2-2,-,15,TRBV23-1,-
CASSTAPSADTQYF,TRBJ2-3,-,14,TRBV28,-
CASSSGLAPNNEQFF,TRBJ2-1,-,15,TRBV5-1,TRBD2
CASSQDGPANEKLFF,TRBJ1-4,-,15,TRBV14,-
CASSPANYEQYF,TRBJ2-7,-,12,TRBV14,-
CASSLRTSGQETQYF,TRBJ2-5,once,15,TRBV18,TRBD2
CASSPSAGDRPQHF,TRBJ1-5,-,14,TRBV18,-
CATQPAVLLGTTGELFF,TRBJ2-2,-,17,TRBV15,-
CASSDGGANEKLFF,TRBJ1-4,-,14,TRBV5-1,-
CASSPGQGFEQYF,TRBJ2-7,-,13,TRBV19,TRBD1
CASSQGTMSYEQYF,TRBJ2-7,-,14,TRBV1,-
CASSTFADTQYF,TRBJ2-3,-,12,TRBV18,-
CASSALAGGPYEQYF,TRBJ2-7,-,15,TRBV11-3,TRBD2
CASNPSGTGANQPQHF,TRBJ1-5,-,16,TRBV28,TRBD1
CSAGGRDRGLVQYF,TRBJ2-3,-,14,TRBV29-1,TRBD1
CASSGRTTEAFF,TRBJ1-1,once,12,TRBV28,-
CASSMGGQGSQPQHF,TRBJ1-5,-,15,TRBV19,TRBD1
CASTPRQGPTGELFF,TRBJ2-2,few,15,TRBV11-3,TRBD1
CASTLTGSPGKLFF,TRBJ2-2,-,14,TRBV11-3,-
CASKLAGGPGKQFF,TRBJ2-1,-,14,TRBV12-5,TRBD2
CASSEGDRDTGELFF,TRBJ2-2,-,15,TRBV25-1,TRBD1
CASSLVRSTDTQYF,TRBJ2-3,-,14,TRBV11-3,-
CAISEEGSGANVLTF,TRBJ2-6,-,15,TRBV10-3,-
CASSPWGAQAPYNSPLHF,TRBJ1-6,-,18,TRBV11-3,-